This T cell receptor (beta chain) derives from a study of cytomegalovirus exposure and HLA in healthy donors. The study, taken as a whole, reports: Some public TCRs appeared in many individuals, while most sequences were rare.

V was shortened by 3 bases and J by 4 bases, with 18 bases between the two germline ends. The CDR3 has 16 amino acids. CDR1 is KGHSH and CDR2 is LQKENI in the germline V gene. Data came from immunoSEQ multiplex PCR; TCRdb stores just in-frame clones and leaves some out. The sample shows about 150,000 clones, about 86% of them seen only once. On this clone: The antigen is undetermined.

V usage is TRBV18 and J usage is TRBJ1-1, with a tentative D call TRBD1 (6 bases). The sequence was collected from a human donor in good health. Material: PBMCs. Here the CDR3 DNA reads TGTGCCAGCTCACCGGGCACCTTTACAGGGTTCACTGAAGCTTTCTTT. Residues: CASSPGTFTGFTEAFF.